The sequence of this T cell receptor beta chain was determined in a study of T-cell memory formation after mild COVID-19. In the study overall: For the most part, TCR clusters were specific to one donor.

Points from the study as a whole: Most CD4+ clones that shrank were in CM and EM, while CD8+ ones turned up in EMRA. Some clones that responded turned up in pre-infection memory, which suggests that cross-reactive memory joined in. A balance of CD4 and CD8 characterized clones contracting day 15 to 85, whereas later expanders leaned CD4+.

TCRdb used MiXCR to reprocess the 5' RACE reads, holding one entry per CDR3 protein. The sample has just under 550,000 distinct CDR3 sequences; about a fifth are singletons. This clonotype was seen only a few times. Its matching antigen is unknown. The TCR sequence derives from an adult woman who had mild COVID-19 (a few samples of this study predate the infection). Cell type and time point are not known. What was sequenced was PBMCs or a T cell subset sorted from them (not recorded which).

The CDR3 sequence is CATSDLILGELFF. CDR3 nucleotide sequence: TGTGCCACCAGTGATTTGATTCTCGGGGAGCTGTTTTTT. This chain joins TRBV24-1 and TRBJ2-2; D not resolved. Germline V gives CDR1 KGHDR, CDR2 SFDVKD. V was trimmed by 0 bases and J by 7 bases, leaving 5 bases between them. The CDR3 has 13 amino acids.